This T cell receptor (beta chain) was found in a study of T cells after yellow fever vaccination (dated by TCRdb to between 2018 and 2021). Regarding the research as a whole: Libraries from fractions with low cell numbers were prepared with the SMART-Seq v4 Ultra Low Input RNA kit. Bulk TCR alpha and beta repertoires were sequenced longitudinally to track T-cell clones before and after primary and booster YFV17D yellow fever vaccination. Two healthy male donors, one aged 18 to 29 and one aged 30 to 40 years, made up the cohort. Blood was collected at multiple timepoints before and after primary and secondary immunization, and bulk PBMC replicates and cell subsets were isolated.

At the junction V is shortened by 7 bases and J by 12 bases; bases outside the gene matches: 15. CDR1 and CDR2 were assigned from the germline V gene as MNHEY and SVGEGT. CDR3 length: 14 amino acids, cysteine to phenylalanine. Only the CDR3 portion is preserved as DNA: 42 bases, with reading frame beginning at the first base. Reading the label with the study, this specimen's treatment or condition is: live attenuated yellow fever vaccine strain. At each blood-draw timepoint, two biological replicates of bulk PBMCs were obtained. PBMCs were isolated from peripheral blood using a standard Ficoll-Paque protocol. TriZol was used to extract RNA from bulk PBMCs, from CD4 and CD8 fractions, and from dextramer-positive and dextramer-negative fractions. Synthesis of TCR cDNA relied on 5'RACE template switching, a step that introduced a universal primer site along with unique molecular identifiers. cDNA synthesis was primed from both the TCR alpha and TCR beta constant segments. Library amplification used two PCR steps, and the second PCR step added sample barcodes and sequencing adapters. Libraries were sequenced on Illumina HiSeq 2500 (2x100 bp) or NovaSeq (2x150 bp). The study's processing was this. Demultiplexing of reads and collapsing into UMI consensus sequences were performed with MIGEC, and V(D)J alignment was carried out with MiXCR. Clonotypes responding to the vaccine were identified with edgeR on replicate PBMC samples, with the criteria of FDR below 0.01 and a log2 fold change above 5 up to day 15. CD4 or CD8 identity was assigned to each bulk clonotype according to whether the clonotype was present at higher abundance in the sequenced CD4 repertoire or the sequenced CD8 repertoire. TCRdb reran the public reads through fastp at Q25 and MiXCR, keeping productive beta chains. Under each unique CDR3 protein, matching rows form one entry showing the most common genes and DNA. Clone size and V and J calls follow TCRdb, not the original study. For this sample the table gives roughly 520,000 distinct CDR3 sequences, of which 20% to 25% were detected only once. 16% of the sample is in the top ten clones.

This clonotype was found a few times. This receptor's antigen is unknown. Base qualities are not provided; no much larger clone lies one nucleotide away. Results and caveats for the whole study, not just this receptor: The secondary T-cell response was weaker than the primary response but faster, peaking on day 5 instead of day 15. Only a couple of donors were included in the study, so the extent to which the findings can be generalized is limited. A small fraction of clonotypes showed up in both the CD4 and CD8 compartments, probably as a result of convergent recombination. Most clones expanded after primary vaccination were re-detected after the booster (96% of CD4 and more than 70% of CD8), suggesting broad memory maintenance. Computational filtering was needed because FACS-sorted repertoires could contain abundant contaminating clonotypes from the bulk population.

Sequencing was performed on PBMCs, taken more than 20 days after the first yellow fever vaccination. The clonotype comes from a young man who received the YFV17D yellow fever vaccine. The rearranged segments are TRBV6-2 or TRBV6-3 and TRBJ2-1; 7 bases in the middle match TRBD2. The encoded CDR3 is CASTQLGVAGAQFF. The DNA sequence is TGTGCCAGCACCCAGTTGGGCGTTGCGGGAGCGCAGTTCTTC.